The entry that follows covers one T cell receptor (beta chain) sequence. What it binds is unknown. This CDR3 spans 13 amino acids. V was trimmed by 4 bases and J by 5 bases, leaving 14 bases between them. Germline-derived CDR1 and CDR2 are SQVTM and ANQGSEA. The data are from a study of post-analysis software for immune sequencing data. Unique-molecular-identifier-tagged TCR beta cDNA libraries were used. Each sample of roughly 0.9 to 10 million input T cells yielded approximately 500,000 cDNA molecules, so each molecule approximated one T cell. TCRdb redid the calling of the PCR reads with MiXCR, one entry per CDR3 protein. The top ten clones hold approximately 4.2% of a sample with 750,000 to 950,000 distinct CDR3 sequences, approximately 53% of them seen once. General study findings and limits: Relative to controls, patients had about 5 TRBV segments at higher frequency, with TRBV5-6, TRBV5-1 and TRBV20-1 among these. Clustering by F measure revealed strong co-clustering among samples prepared together in one batch. Patients with multiple sclerosis recorded significantly lower normalized Chao1 diversity than controls, the study found.

This chain connects TRBV29-1 to TRBJ1-1; D is perhaps TRBD1 (6 bases). Sequencing was performed on blood. The sequence came from a girl under 18 with multiple sclerosis. The CDR3 DNA reads as TGCAGCGTTGTACGGGGCAGGGGTACTGAAGCTTTCTTT. Amino acid sequence: CSVVRGRGTEAFF. The full variable domain, its missing parts supplied by reference TRBV29-1 and TRBJ1-1, is SAVISQKPSRDICQRGTSLTIQCQVDSQVTMMFWYRQQPGQSLTLIATANQGSEATYESGFVIDKFPISRPNLTFSTLTVSNMSPEDSSIYLCSVVRGRGTEAFFGQGTRLTVV.